This T cell receptor beta chain came from a study of human T cells and chemical hapten exposure. Overall study context: The sensitizing agent was 2% DPC, placed on approximately 2 cm by approximately 2 cm of upper inner arm skin. Among samples, TCR yields varied mainly because of small differences in pooled library volume.

CDR3 length: 16 amino acids. V was shortened by 3 bases and J by 9 bases, with 21 bases between the two germline ends. Germline V CDR1 and CDR2: MNHEY, SVGEGT. TCRdb re-derived calls from the RACE reads in MiXCR, one entry per CDR3 protein. Counted here are about 260,000 distinct CDR3 sequences, roughly 8.9% occurring once; the ten biggest clones make up around 2.5%. This clonotype was picked up a small number of times. Time point of the sample: pre-sensitization, week 0. Treatment described: therapeutic diphenylcyclopropenone sensitization with weekly scalp DPC. The starting material, unfractionated whole blood, was used for total RNA extraction.

Sequences were derived from whole blood, sampled in connection with sensitization to the hapten diphenylcyclopropenone (DPC). V and J are TRBV6-2 or TRBV6-3 and TRBJ2-1; unclear D gene. This clonotype was sampled from a woman between 40 and 50 years old with alopecia areata. Some clones in this sample may be carry-over from other donors' samples. The CDR3 nucleotides read TGTGCCAGCAGTTATGGCCGGAATAAACTACATAGTGAGCAGTTCTTC. Its protein product is CASSYGRNKLHSEQFF.